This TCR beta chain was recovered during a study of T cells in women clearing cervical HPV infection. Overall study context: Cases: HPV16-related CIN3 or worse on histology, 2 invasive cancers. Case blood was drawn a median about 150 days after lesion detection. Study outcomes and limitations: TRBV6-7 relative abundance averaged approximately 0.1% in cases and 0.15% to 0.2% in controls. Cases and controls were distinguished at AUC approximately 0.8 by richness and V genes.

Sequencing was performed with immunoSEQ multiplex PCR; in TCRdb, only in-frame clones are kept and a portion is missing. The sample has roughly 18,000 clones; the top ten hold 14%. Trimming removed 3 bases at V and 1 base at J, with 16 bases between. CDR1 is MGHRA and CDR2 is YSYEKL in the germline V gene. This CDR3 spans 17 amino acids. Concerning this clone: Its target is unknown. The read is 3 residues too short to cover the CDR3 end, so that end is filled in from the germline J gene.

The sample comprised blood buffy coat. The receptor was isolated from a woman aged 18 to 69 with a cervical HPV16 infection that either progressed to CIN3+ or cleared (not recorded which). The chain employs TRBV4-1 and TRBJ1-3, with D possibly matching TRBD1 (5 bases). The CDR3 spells CASSHIREISSGNTIYF. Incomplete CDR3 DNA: TGCGCCAGCAGCCACATCAGGGAGATCTCATCTGGAAACACC.